A selection of T cell receptor beta chains follows, all from one sample in a study of tumor-infiltrating lymphocytes in primary liver carcinoma. TCRdb used MiXCR to reprocess the multiplex PCR reads, holding one entry per CDR3 protein. The sample shows about 320,000 distinct CDR3 sequences, roughly three fifths of them seen only once. Sample: peripheral blood. The receptor set was obtained from a woman in her thirties with primary liver carcinoma and hepatitis B virus infection. Each CDR3 is given with its conserved first and last residue. The order of the fields is D gene, clone size, J gene, V gene, CDR3 protein, CDR3 DNA. A D gene is named only where the DNA matches it firmly. Some rows have no size entry. The others give once, few or many, or a class for an expanded clone.

D gene: TRBD2
clone size: many
J gene: TRBJ2-1
V gene: TRBV11-1
CDR3 protein: CASSARTSGRAVNEQFF
CDR3 DNA: TGTGCCAGCAGCGCAAGGACTAGCGGGAGGGCCGTCAATGAGCAGTTCTTC

D gene: TRBD2
clone size: NA
J gene: TRBJ2-3
V gene: TRBV5-4
CDR3 protein: CASGTRKTSGVTDTQYF
CDR3 DNA: TGTGCCAGCGGCACTCGGAAGACTAGCGGGGTCACAGATACGCAGTATTTT

D gene: NA
clone size: few
J gene: TRBJ1-4
V gene: TRBV12-3/TRBV12-4
CDR3 protein: CASSSQGKVGEKLFF
CDR3 DNA: TGTGCCAGCAGTTCACAGGGAAAAGTAGGAGAAAAACTGTTTTTT

D gene: NA
clone size: NA
J gene: TRBJ2-7
V gene: TRBV5-6
CDR3 protein: CASSLGAGIYEQYF
CDR3 DNA: TGTGCCAGCAGCTTGGGAGCAGGAATCTACGAGCAGTACTTC

D gene: NA
clone size: NA
J gene: TRBJ2-1
V gene: TRBV5-6
CDR3 protein: CASSSVGRANNEQFF
CDR3 DNA: TGTGCCAGCAGCTCTGTGGGTAGGGCAAACAATGAGCAGTTCTTC

D gene: TRBD2
clone size: NA
J gene: TRBJ2-1
V gene: TRBV12-3/TRBV12-4
CDR3 protein: CASSWPSSGGAYNEQFF
CDR3 DNA: TGTGCCAGCAGTTGGCCATCCTCGGGAGGGGCCTACAATGAGCAGTTCTTC

D gene: NA
clone size: NA
J gene: TRBJ2-3
V gene: TRBV5-4
CDR3 protein: CASSPPRESGPTDTQYF
CDR3 DNA: TGTGCCAGCAGCCCCCCTCGGGAGAGCGGGCCCACAGATACGCAGTATTTT

D gene: NA
clone size: many
J gene: TRBJ2-2
V gene: TRBV29-1
CDR3 protein: CSVSRNTGELFF
CDR3 DNA: TGCAGCGTGTCGAGGAACACCGGGGAGCTGTTTTTT

D gene: NA
clone size: once
J gene: TRBJ2-1
V gene: TRBV11-2
CDR3 protein: CPGSLSNEQFF
CDR3 DNA: TGTCCCGGCAGCTTGAGTAATGAGCAGTTCTTC

D gene: NA
clone size: few
J gene: TRBJ1-1
V gene: TRBV7-9
CDR3 protein: CASSSEREAFF
CDR3 DNA: TGTGCCAGCAGCTCGGAGAGGGAAGCTTTCTTT

D gene: NA
clone size: NA
J gene: TRBJ2-1
V gene: TRBV10-2
CDR3 protein: CASSDGGSFNNEQFF
CDR3 DNA: TGCGCCAGCAGTGATGGGGGGAGTTTCAACAATGAGCAGTTCTTC

D gene: NA
clone size: many
J gene: TRBJ1-5
V gene: TRBV6-1
CDR3 protein: CAIRGGTQPQHF
CDR3 DNA: TGTGCCATCAGGGGAGGAACTCAGCCCCAGCATTTT

D gene: NA
clone size: NA
J gene: TRBJ2-5
V gene: TRBV6-2/TRBV6-3
CDR3 protein: CASSAAQRERSQYF
CDR3 DNA: TGTGCCAGCAGTGCAGCCCAACGGGAGAGGTCCCAGTACTTC

D gene: TRBD1
clone size: NA
J gene: TRBJ2-1
V gene: TRBV29-1
CDR3 protein: CSAAGQGHMQFF
CDR3 DNA: TGCAGCGCAGCCGGACAGGGACATATGCAGTTCTTC

D gene: NA
clone size: few
J gene: TRBJ2-5
V gene: TRBV6-6
CDR3 protein: CASSYLGVPQETQYF
CDR3 DNA: TGTGCCAGCAGTTACCTAGGCGTACCTCAAGAGACCCAGTACTTC

D gene: TRBD2
clone size: NA
J gene: TRBJ2-2
V gene: TRBV5-6
CDR3 protein: CASSSGGGSRELFF
CDR3 DNA: TGTGCCAGCAGCTCGGGTGGCGGGAGCCGGGAGCTGTTTTTT

D gene: TRBD1
clone size: few
J gene: TRBJ2-7
V gene: TRBV28
CDR3 protein: CASSLPGQVSYEQYF
CDR3 DNA: TGTGCCAGCAGCCTTCCGGGACAGGTTTCCTACGAGCAGTACTTC

D gene: NA
clone size: NA
J gene: TRBJ1-2
V gene: TRBV6-5
CDR3 protein: CATAGGNYGNTF
CDR3 DNA: TGTGCCACTGCGGGGGGTAACTATGGCAACACCTTC

D gene: NA
clone size: NA
J gene: TRBJ2-3
V gene: TRBV6-5
CDR3 protein: CVSSRQFCTDTQYF
CDR3 DNA: TGTGTCAGCAGTCGACAGTTTTGCACAGATACGCAGTATTTT

D gene: NA
clone size: few
J gene: TRBJ2-7
V gene: TRBV12-3/TRBV12-4
CDR3 protein: CASTLSADTSYGQYF
CDR3 DNA: TGTGCCAGCACCTTATCGGCGGACACCTCATACGGGCAGTACTTC

D gene: NA
clone size: NA
J gene: TRBJ2-7
V gene: TRBV11-2
CDR3 protein: CASSFFNQGAYEQYF
CDR3 DNA: TGTGCCAGCAGCTTTTTTAACCAGGGAGCCTACGAGCAGTATTTC

D gene: NA
clone size: NA
J gene: TRBJ1-1
V gene: TRBV14
CDR3 protein: CASSQSGIVTEAFF
CDR3 DNA: TGTGCCAGCAGCCAAAGCGGTATAGTCACTGAAGCTTTCTTT

D gene: NA
clone size: many
J gene: TRBJ2-2
V gene: TRBV6-1
CDR3 protein: CASSEGANTGELFF
CDR3 DNA: TGTGCCAGCAGTGAGGGGGCGAACACCGGGGAGCTGTTTTTT

D gene: NA
clone size: NA
J gene: TRBJ1-1
V gene: TRBV5-4
CDR3 protein: CASSFNTGWDTEAFF
CDR3 DNA: TGTGCCAGCAGCTTTAACACAGGGTGGGACACTGAAGCTTTCTTT

D gene: TRBD2
clone size: many
J gene: TRBJ2-3
V gene: TRBV11-2
CDR3 protein: CASSLVGEGDTQYF
CDR3 DNA: TGTGCCAGCAGCTTAGTGGGGGAGGGAGATACGCAGTATTTT

D gene: NA
clone size: few
J gene: TRBJ1-5
V gene: TRBV5-4
CDR3 protein: CASSLGQNQPQHF
CDR3 DNA: TGTGCCAGCAGCTTGGGGCAGAATCAGCCCCAGCATTTT

D gene: TRBD1
clone size: NA
J gene: TRBJ1-2
V gene: TRBV12-3/TRBV12-4
CDR3 protein: CASSRPGQESTF
CDR3 DNA: TGTGCCAGTAGTCGTCCGGGACAGGAGTCCACCTTC

D gene: NA
clone size: NA
J gene: TRBJ2-2
V gene: TRBV4-1
CDR3 protein: CASSQDVSNTGELFF
CDR3 DNA: TGCGCCAGCAGCCAGGATGTCTCGAACACCGGGGAGCTGTTTTTT

D gene: NA
clone size: NA
J gene: TRBJ1-1
V gene: TRBV11-2
CDR3 protein: CVSSPLEYGDPEAFF
CDR3 DNA: TGTGTCAGCAGCCCCCTGGAGTATGGTGACCCAGAAGCTTTCTTT

D gene: NA
clone size: few
J gene: TRBJ2-7
V gene: TRBV30
CDR3 protein: CAWRTTGGTYEQYF
CDR3 DNA: TGTGCCTGGCGTACTACCGGGGGAACCTACGAGCAGTACTTC

D gene: NA
clone size: many
J gene: TRBJ1-5
V gene: TRBV11-1
CDR3 protein: CASSLDRDGQPQHF
CDR3 DNA: TGTGCCAGCAGCTTAGACCGTGACGGACAGCCCCAGCATTTT

D gene: NA
clone size: few
J gene: TRBJ2-1
V gene: TRBV28
CDR3 protein: CASSLLGSSYNEQFF
CDR3 DNA: TGTGCCAGCAGTTTATTAGGTAGCTCCTACAATGAGCAGTTCTTC

D gene: TRBD2
clone size: NA
J gene: TRBJ2-3
V gene: TRBV28
CDR3 protein: CASSPILAGGADTQYF
CDR3 DNA: TGTGCCAGCAGTCCTATACTAGCGGGAGGCGCAGATACGCAGTATTTT

D gene: NA
clone size: NA
J gene: TRBJ1-2
V gene: TRBV12-3/TRBV12-4
CDR3 protein: CASTRENYGYTF
CDR3 DNA: TGTGCCAGCACGCGGGAAAACTATGGCTACACCTTC

D gene: NA
clone size: many
J gene: TRBJ2-1
V gene: TRBV6-1
CDR3 protein: CASRREPGDPYNEQFF
CDR3 DNA: TGTGCCAGCAGGAGGGAACCAGGGGACCCCTACAATGAGCAGTTCTTC

D gene: NA
clone size: few
J gene: TRBJ2-7
V gene: TRBV7-9
CDR3 protein: CASSPSIDEQYF
CDR3 DNA: TGTGCCAGCAGCCCGTCCATCGACGAGCAGTACTTC

D gene: TRBD2
clone size: NA
J gene: TRBJ2-4
V gene: TRBV12-3/TRBV12-4
CDR3 protein: CANSLQGLASLAKNIQYF
CDR3 DNA: TGTGCCAACAGTTTACAGGGACTAGCGTCTCTAGCCAAAAACATTCAGTACTTC

D gene: NA
clone size: NA
J gene: TRBJ2-1
V gene: TRBV11-1
CDR3 protein: CASSLRGPGLYTEQFF
CDR3 DNA: TGTGCCAGCAGCCTCCGGGGGCCCGGACTCTACACTGAGCAGTTCTTT

D gene: NA
clone size: NA
J gene: TRBJ2-3
V gene: TRBV7-3
CDR3 protein: CALTLIWDTQYF
CDR3 DNA: TGTGCCCTAACTCTTATTTGGGATACGCAGTATTTT

D gene: TRBD2
clone size: NA
J gene: TRBJ2-7
V gene: TRBV12-3/TRBV12-4
CDR3 protein: CVNSFKREGHEQYF
CDR3 DNA: TGTGTCAACAGCTTCAAGCGGGAGGGCCACGAGCAGTACTTC

D gene: NA
clone size: many
J gene: TRBJ2-5
V gene: TRBV6-1
CDR3 protein: CASAIQETQYF
CDR3 DNA: TGTGCCAGCGCTATCCAAGAGACCCAGTACTTC

D gene: NA
clone size: NA
J gene: TRBJ2-4
V gene: TRBV28
CDR3 protein: CASTGGGIQYF
CDR3 DNA: TGTGCCAGCACTGGGGGAGGCATTCAGTACTTC

D gene: NA
clone size: NA
J gene: TRBJ2-3
V gene: TRBV7-3
CDR3 protein: CASSLTRGSTDTQYF
CDR3 DNA: TGTGCCAGCAGCTTAACGCGCGGCAGCACAGATACGCAGTATTTT

D gene: NA
clone size: NA
J gene: TRBJ2-1
V gene: TRBV5-6
CDR3 protein: CASNHRNEQFF
CDR3 DNA: TGTGCCAGCAATCACAGGAATGAGCAGTTCTTC

D gene: NA
clone size: few
J gene: TRBJ2-3
V gene: TRBV5-8
CDR3 protein: CASSPFDTQYF
CDR3 DNA: TGTGCCAGCAGCCCGTTCGATACGCAGTATTTT

D gene: TRBD2
clone size: many
J gene: TRBJ2-1
V gene: TRBV11-2
CDR3 protein: CASSYLAGGRGEQFF
CDR3 DNA: TGTGCCAGCAGCTACTTAGCGGGAGGGCGTGGTGAGCAGTTCTTC

D gene: NA
clone size: NA
J gene: TRBJ2-7
V gene: TRBV11-2
CDR3 protein: CVSSSICEQYF
CDR3 DNA: TGTGTCAGCAGCTCCATCTGCGAGCAGTACTTC

D gene: NA
clone size: few
J gene: TRBJ2-2
V gene: TRBV10-3
CDR3 protein: CAIRGPLGELFF
CDR3 DNA: TGTGCCATCAGGGGGCCTCTCGGGGAGCTGTTTTTT

D gene: TRBD1
clone size: many
J gene: TRBJ2-7
V gene: TRBV29-1
CDR3 protein: CSVRGQGMSEQYF
CDR3 DNA: TGCAGCGTTAGAGGACAGGGTATGTCCGAGCAGTACTTC

D gene: NA
clone size: NA
J gene: TRBJ2-7
V gene: TRBV11-2
CDR3 protein: CTSSLGLANHEQYF
CDR3 DNA: TGTACCAGCAGCCTAGGTCTAGCCAACCACGAGCAGTACTTC

D gene: TRBD2
clone size: few
J gene: TRBJ2-7
V gene: TRBV6-5
CDR3 protein: CASSSLAGGGEQYF
CDR3 DNA: TGTGCCAGCAGTTCCCTAGCGGGAGGAGGCGAGCAGTACTTC

D gene: NA
clone size: many
J gene: TRBJ1-1
V gene: TRBV29-1
CDR3 protein: CSVSRSGLGALNTEAFF
CDR3 DNA: TGCAGCGTCTCTCGCTCGGGTCTGGGGGCGCTGAACACTGAAGCTTTCTTT

D gene: TRBD2
clone size: NA
J gene: TRBJ2-3
V gene: TRBV12-3/TRBV12-4
CDR3 protein: CASTPRTSGDTTDTQYF
CDR3 DNA: TGTGCCAGCACCCCGCGGACTAGCGGAGACACCACAGATACGCAGTATTTT

D gene: NA
clone size: NA
J gene: TRBJ1-5
V gene: TRBV20-1
CDR3 protein: CSARGGTPGQPQHF
CDR3 DNA: TGCAGTGCTAGAGGGGGCACACCCGGTCAGCCCCAGCATTTT

D gene: NA
clone size: many
J gene: TRBJ2-2
V gene: TRBV12-5
CDR3 protein: CASGLGIPGPSGTGELFF
CDR3 DNA: TGTGCTAGTGGTTTGGGTATACCGGGACCCTCAGGGACCGGGGAGCTGTTTTTT

D gene: NA
clone size: few
J gene: TRBJ2-1
V gene: TRBV30
CDR3 protein: CAWSGGRGGAEQFF
CDR3 DNA: TGTGCCTGGAGTGGAGGGCGGGGTGGGGCTGAGCAGTTCTTC